This TCR beta chain was identified during a study of T cell responses to AZD1222 COVID-19 vaccine. Broader study findings: Unmutated variant regions are reportedly targeted by nearly half of spike-specific TCRs. The study identified only a handful of AZD1222 recipients as seropositive at baseline. Among the donors, most were white British and more were female, and clonal diversity was possibly underestimated. The span of vaccine-associated CD4 TCRs extended across spike, with dominance at 160-218 and 743-854.

Concerning this clone: The target antigen is unknown.

Generated by immunoSEQ multiplex PCR, the TCRdb table keeps only in-frame clones and is missing some. The profile shows about 60,000 clones, around 80% of them singletons. V was cut by 7 bases and J by 1 base, with 14 bases left in between. The CDR3 has 14 amino acids. The germline gives CDR1 MDHEN, CDR2 SYDVKM. The chain has TRBV28 and TRBJ2-7; D not certain. The sequence came from an adult who received the AZD1222 COVID-19 vaccine. Source: peripheral blood, taken 28 days after the second AZD1222 dose. The CDR3 region is CASIMTPGSYEQYF. The CDR3 DNA reads as TGTGCCAGCATAATGACCCCCGGGTCCTACGAGCAGTACTTC.